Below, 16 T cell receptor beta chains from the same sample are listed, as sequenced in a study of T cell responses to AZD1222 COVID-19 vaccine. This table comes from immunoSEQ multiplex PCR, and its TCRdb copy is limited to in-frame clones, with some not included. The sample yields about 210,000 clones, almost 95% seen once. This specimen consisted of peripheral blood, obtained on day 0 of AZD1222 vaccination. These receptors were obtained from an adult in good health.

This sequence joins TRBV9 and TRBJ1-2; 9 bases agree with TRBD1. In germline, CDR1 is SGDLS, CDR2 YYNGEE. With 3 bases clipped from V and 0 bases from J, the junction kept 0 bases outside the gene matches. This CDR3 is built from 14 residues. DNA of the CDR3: TGTGCCAGCAGCGGGGACAGGGCTAACTATGGCTACACCTTC. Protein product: CASSGDRANYGYTF.

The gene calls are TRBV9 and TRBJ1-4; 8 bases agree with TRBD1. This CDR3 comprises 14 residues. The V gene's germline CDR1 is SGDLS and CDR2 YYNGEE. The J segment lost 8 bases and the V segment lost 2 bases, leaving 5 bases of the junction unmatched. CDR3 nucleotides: TGTGCCAGCAGCGTCGCAGGGGGCTGGGAAAAACTGTTTTTT. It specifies CASSVAGGWEKLFF.

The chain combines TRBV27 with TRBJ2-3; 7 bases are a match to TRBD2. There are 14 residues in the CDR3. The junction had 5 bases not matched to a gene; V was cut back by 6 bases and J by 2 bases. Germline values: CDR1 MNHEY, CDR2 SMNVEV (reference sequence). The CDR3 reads CASRPSGVTDTQYF. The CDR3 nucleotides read TGTGCCAGCAGACCCAGCGGGGTCACAGATACGCAGTATTTT.

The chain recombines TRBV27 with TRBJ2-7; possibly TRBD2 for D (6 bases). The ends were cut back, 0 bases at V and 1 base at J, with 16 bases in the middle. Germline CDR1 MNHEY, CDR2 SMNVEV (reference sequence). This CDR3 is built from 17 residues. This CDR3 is CASSLSGGRGSSYEQYF. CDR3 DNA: TGTGCCAGCAGTTTATCGGGGGGTCGGGGGTCTTCCTACGAGCAGTACTTC.

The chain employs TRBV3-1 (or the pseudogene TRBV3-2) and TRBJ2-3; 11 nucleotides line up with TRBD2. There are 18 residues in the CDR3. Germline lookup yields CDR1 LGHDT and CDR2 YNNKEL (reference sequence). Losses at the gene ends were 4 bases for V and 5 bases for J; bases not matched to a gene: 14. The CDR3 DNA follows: TGTGCCAGCAGCCTCCTTAGCGGGGGGGCCGGGGCTGGAGATACGCAGTATTTT. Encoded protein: CASSLLSGGAGAGDTQYF.

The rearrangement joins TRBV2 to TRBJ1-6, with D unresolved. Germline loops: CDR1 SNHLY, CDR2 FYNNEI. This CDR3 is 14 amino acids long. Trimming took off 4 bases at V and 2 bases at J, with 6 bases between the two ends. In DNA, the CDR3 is TGTGCCAGCAGTGGGGCCGCCTATAATTCACCCCTCCACTTT. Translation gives CASSGAAYNSPLHF. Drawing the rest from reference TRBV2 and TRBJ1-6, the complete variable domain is EPEVTQTPSHQVTQMGQEVILRCVPISNHLYFYWYRQILGQKVEFLVSFYNNEISEKSEIFDDQFSVERPDGSNFTLKIRSTKLEDSAMYFCASSGAAYNSPLHFGNGTRLTVT.

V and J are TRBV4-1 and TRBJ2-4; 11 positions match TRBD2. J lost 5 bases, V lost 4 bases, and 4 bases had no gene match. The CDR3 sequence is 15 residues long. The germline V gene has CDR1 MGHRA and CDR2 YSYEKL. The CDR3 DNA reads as TGCGCCAGCAGCCCCTCGGGACTAGCGGAAAACATTCAGTACTTC. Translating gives CASSPSGLAENIQYF.

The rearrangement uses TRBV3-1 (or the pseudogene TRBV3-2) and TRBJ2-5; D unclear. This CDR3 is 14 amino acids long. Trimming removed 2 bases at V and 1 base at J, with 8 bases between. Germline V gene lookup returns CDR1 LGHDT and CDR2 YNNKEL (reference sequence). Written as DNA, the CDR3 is TGTGCCAGCAGCCAATGGCAATCCCAAGAGACCCAGTACTTC. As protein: CASSQWQSQETQYF.

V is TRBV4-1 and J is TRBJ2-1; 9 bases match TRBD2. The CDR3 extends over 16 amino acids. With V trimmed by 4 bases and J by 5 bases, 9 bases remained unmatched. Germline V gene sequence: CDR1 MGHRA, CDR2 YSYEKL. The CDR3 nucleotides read TGCGCCAGCAGCCCAAGATACACTAGCGGGCACAATGAGCAGTTCTTC. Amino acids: CASSPRYTSGHNEQFF.

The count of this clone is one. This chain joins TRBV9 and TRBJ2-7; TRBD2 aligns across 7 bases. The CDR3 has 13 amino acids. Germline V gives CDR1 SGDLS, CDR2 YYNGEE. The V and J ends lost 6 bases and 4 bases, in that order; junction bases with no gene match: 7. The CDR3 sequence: CASNGGGEYEQYF. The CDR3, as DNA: TGTGCCAGCAACGGCGGGGGTGAATACGAGCAGTACTTC.

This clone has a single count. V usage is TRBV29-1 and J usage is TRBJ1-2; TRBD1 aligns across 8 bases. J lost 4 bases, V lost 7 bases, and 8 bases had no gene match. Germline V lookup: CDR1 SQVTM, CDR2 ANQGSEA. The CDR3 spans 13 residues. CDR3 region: CSAGQGDTYGYTF. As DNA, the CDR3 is TGCAGCGCCGGACAGGGTGATACCTATGGCTACACCTTC. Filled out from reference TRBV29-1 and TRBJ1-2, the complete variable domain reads SAVISQKPSRDICQRGTSLTIQCQVDSQVTMMFWYRQQPGQSLTLIATANQGSEATYESGFVIDKFPISRPNLTFSTLTVSNMSPEDSSIYLCSAGQGDTYGYTFGSGTRLTVV.

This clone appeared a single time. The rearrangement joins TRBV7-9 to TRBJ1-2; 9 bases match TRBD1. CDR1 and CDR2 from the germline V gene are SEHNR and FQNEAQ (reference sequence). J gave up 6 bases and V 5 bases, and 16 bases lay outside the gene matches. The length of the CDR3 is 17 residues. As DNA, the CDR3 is TGTGCCAGCAGCCCCGGGACAGGGACCTATCCCCATGATGGCTACACCTTC. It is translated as CASSPGTGTYPHDGYTF.

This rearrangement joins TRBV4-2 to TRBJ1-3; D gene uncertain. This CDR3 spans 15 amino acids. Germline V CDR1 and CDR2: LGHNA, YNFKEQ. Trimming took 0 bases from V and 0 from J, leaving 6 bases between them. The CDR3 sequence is CASSQDPVSGNTIYF. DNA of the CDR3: TGTGCCAGCAGCCAAGATCCCGTCTCTGGAAACACCATATATTTT.

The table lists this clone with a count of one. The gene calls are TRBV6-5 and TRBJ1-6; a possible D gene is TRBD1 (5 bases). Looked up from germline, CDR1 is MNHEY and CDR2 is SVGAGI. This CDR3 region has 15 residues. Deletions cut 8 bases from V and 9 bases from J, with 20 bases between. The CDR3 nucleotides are TGTGCCAGCGCTCCCGACGGGCATAGGGGTTCACCCCTCCACTTT. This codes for CASAPDGHRGSPLHF.

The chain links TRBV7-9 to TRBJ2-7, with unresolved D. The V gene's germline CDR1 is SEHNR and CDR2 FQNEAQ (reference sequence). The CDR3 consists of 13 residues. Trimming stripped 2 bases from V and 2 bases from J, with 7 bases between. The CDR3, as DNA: TGTGCCAGCAGCTTACGGTTGACCTACGAGCAGTACTTC. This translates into CASSLRLTYEQYF.

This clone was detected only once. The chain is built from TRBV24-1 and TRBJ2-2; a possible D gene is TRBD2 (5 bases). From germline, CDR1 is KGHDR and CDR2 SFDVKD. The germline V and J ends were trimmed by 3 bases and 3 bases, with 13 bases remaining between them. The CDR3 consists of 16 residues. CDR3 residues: CATSDPGVFDTGELFF. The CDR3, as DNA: TGTGCCACCAGTGATCCCGGGGTGTTTGACACCGGGGAGCTGTTTTTT.